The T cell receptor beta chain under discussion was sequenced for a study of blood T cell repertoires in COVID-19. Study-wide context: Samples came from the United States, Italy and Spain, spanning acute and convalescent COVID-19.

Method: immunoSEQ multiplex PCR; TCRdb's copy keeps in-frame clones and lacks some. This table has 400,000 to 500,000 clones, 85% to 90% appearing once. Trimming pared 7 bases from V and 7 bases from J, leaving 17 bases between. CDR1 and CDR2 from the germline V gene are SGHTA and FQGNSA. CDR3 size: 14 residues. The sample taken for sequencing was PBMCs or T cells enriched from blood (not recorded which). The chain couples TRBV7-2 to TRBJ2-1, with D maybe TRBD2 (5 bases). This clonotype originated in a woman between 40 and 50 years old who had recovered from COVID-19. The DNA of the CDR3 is TGTGCCAGCACCCTAGGCGGAGAGGGTAATGAGCAGTTCTTC. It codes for CASTLGGEGNEQFF. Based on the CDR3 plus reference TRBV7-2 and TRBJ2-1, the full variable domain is GAGVSQSPSNKVTEKGKDVELRCDPISGHTALYWYRQSLGQGLEFLIYFQGNSAPDKSGLPSDRFSAERTGGSVSTLTIQRTQQEDSAVYLCASTLGGEGNEQFFGPGTRLTVL.